This TCR beta chain was captured by sequencing in a study of control samples from healthy donors and cancer patients. Per germline, CDR1 LNHDA and CDR2 SQIVND (reference sequence). This CDR3 comprises 16 residues. V was pared by 3 bases and J by 7 bases, with 14 bases of the junction left unmatched. Data came from immunoSEQ multiplex PCR; TCRdb stores just in-frame clones and leaves some out. Here the sample spans 120,000 to 150,000 clones, 80% to 95% being singletons. Sample: blood. The chain combines TRBV19 with TRBJ1-2; TRBD1 matches at 7 bases. This receptor was identified in a man aged 25-45 years in good health. CDR3 sequence reads: CASSIFTTGVSGGYTF. CDR3 coding DNA: TGTGCCAGTAGTATTTTTACAACAGGGGTTTCGGGTGGCTACACCTTC.